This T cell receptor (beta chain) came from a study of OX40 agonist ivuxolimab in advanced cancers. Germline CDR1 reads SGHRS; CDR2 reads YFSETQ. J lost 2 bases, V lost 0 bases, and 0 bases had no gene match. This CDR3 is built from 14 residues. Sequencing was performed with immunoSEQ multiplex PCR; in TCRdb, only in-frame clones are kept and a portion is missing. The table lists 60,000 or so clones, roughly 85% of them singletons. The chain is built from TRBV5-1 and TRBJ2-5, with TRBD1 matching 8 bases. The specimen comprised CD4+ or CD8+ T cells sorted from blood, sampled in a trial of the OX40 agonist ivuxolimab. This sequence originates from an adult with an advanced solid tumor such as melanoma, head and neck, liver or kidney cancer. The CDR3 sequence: CASSLGDRQETQYF. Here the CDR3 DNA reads TGCGCCAGCAGCTTGGGGGACAGGCAAGAGACCCAGTACTTC. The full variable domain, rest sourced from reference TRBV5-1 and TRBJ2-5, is KAGVTQTPRYLIKTRGQQVTLSCSPISGHRSVSWYQQTPGQGLQFLFEYFSETQRNKGNFPGRFSGRQFSNSRSEMNVSTLELGDSALYLCASSLGDRQETQYFGPGTRLLVL.